This T cell receptor beta chain is drawn from a study of cytotoxic CD8 clonotypes in ibrutinib-treated CLL. Data came from immunoSEQ multiplex PCR; TCRdb stores just in-frame clones and leaves some out. The data show roughly 49,000 clones, with less than 85% seen just once and approximately 20% held by the top ten. Trimming pared 3 bases from V and 4 bases from J, leaving 16 bases between. Germline CDR1 LNHDA, CDR2 SQIVND (reference sequence). This CDR3 region has 16 residues. The chain is built from TRBV19 and TRBJ1-5; D perhaps matches TRBD1 (6 bases). This TCR was recovered from a human donor with chronic lymphocytic leukemia. The input for sequencing was PBMCs, taken after 24 months of ibrutinib treatment. CDR3 sequence reads: CASSMAQGNNNQPQHF. The CDR3 DNA sequence: TGTGCCAGTAGTATGGCGCAGGGGAATAATAATCAGCCCCAGCATTTT.